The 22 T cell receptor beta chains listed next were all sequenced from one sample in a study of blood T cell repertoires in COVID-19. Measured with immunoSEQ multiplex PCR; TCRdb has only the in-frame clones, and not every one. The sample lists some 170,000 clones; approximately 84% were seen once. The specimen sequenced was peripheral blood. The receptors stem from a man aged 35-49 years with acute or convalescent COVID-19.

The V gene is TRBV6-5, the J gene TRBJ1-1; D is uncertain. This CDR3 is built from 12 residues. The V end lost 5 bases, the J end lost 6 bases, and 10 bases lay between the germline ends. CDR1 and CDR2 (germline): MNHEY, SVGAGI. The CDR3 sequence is CASSNLRAEAFF. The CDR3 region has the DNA TGTGCCAGCAGTAACCTGCGGGCTGAAGCTTTCTTT.

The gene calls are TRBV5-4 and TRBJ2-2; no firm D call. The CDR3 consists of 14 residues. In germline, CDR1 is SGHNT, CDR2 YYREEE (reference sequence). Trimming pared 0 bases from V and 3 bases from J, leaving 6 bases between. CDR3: CASSLVTDTGELFF. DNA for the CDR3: TGTGCCAGCAGCTTGGTAACAGACACCGGGGAGCTGTTTTTT.

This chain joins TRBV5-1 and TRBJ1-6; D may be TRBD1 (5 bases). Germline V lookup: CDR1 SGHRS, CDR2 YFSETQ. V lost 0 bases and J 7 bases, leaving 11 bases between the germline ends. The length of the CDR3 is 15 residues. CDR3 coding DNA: TGCGCCAGCAGCTTGGAGGGGATGGGAAATTCACCCCTCCACTTT. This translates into CASSLEGMGNSPLHF.

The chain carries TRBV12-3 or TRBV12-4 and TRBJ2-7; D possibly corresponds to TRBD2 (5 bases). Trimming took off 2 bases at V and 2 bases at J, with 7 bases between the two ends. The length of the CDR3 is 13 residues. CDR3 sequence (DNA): TGTGCCAGCAGTTTACGGGGTACCTACGAGCAGTACTTC. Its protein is CASSLRGTYEQYF.

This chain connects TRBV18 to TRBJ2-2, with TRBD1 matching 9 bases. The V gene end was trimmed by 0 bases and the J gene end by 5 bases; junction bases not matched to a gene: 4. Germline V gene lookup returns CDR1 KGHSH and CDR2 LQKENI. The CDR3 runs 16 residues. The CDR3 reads CASSPPGQGGTGELFF. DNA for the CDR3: TGTGCCAGCTCACCACCGGGACAGGGAGGAACCGGGGAGCTGTTTTTT.

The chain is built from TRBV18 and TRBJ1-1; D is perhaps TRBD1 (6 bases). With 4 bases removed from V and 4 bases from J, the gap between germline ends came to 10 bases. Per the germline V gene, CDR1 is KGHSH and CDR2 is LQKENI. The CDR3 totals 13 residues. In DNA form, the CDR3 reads TGTGCCAGCTCACAACAGGGATCCACTGAAGCTTTCTTT. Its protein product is CASSQQGSTEAFF. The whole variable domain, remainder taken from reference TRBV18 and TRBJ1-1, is NAGVMQNPRHLVRRRGQEARLRCSPMKGHSHVYWYRQLPEEGLKFMVYLQKENIIDESGMPKERFSAEFPKEGPSILRIQQVVRGDSAAYFCASSQQGSTEAFFGQGTRLTVV.

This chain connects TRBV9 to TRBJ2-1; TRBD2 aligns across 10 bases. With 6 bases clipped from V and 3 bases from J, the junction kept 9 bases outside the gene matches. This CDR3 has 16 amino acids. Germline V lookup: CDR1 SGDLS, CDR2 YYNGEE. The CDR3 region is CASTYGAGGDYNEQFF. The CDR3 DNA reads TGTGCCAGCACCTACGGAGCGGGGGGGGACTACAATGAGCAGTTCTTC.

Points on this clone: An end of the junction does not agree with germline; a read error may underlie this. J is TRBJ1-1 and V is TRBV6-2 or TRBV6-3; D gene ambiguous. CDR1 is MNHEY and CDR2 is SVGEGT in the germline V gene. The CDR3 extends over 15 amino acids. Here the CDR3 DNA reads TGTGCCAGCACTTACGGGTCGACTCTGAACACTGAAGCTTTCTTT. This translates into CASTYGSTLNTEAFF.

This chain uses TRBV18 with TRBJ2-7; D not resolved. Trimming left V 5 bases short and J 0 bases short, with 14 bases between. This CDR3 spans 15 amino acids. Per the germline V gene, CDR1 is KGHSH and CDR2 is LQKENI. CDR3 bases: TGTGCCAGCTCAGCTACTCGAGCCGGCTCCTACGAGCAGTACTTC. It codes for CASSATRAGSYEQYF.

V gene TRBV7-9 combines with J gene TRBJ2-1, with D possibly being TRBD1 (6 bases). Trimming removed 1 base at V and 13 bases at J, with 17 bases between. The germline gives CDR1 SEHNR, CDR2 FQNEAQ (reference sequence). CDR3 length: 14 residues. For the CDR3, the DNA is TGTGCCAGCAGCTTAGTAGAGACCGGGACACCCCAGTTCTTC. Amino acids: CASSLVETGTPQFF. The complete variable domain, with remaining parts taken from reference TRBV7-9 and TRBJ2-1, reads DTGVSQNPRHKITKRGQNVTFRCDPISEHNRLYWYRQTLGQGPEFLTYFQNEAQLEKSRLLSDRFSAERPKGSFSTLEIQRTEQGDSAMYLCASSLVETGTPQFFGPGTRLTVL.

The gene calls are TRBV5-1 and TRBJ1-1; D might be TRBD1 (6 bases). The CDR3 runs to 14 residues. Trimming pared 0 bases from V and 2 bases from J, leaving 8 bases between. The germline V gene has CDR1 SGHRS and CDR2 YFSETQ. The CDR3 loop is CASSLVQGNTEAFF. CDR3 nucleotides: TGCGCCAGCAGCTTGGTACAGGGAAACACTGAAGCTTTCTTT.

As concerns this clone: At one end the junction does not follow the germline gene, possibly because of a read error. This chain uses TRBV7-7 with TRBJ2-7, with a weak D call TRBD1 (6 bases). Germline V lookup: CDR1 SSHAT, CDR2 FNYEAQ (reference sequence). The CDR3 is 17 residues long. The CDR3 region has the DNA TGTGCTAGCAGCCCACGCATTACTCCGGGACACCCTTACGAGCAGTACTTC. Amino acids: CASSPRITPGHPYEQYF.

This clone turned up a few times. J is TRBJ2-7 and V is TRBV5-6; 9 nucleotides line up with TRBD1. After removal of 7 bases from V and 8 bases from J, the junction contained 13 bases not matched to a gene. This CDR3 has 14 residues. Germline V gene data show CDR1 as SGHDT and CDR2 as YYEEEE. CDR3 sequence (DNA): TGTGCCAGCGGACGGACAGGGGCCTCCCAGAAGCAGTACTTC. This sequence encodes CASGRTGASQKQYF.

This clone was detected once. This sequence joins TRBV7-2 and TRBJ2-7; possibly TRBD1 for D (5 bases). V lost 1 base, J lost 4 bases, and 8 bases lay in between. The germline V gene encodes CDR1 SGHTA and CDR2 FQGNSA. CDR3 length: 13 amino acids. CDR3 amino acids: CASSLVDTYEQYF. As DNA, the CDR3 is TGTGCCAGCAGCTTAGTGGACACTTACGAGCAGTACTTC.

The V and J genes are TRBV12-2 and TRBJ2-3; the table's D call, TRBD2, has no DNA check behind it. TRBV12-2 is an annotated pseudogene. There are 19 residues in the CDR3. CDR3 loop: CASRLAVKLRTGLPDTQYF. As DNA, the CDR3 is TGTGCAAGTCGCTTAGCGGTTAAGCTGCGAACGGGATTGCCAGATACGCAGTATTTT.

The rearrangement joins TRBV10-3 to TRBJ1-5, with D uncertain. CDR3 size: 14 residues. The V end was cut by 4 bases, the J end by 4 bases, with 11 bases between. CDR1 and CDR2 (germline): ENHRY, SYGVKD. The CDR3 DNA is TGTGCCATCAGTGCGGGTGCGGATAATCAGCCCCAGCATTTT. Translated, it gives CAISAGADNQPQHF.

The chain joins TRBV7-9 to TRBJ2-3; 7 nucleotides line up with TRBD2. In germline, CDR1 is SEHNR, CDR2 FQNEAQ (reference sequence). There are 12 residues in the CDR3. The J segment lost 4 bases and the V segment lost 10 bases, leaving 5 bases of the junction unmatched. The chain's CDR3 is CAIAGVSDTQYF. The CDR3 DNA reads TGTGCCATCGCGGGGGTGTCAGATACGCAGTATTTT.

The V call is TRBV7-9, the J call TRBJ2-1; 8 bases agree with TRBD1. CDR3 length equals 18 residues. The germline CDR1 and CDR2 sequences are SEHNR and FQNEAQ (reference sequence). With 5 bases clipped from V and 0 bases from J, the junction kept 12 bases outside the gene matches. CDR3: CASSNRDRKTNSYNEQFF. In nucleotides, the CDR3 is TGTGCCAGCAGCAACCGGGACAGGAAGACGAACTCCTACAATGAGCAGTTCTTC. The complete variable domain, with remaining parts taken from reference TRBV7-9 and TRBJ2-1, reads DTGVSQNPRHKITKRGQNVTFRCDPISEHNRLYWYRQTLGQGPEFLTYFQNEAQLEKSRLLSDRFSAERPKGSFSTLEIQRTEQGDSAMYLCASSNRDRKTNSYNEQFFGPGTRLTVL.

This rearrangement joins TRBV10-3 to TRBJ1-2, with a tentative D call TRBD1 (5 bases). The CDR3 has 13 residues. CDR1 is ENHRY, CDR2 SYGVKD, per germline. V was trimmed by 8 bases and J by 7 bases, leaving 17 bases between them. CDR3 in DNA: TGTGCCATCCCACAGTCCAGGGAAGGTGGCTACACCTTC. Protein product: CAIPQSREGGYTF.

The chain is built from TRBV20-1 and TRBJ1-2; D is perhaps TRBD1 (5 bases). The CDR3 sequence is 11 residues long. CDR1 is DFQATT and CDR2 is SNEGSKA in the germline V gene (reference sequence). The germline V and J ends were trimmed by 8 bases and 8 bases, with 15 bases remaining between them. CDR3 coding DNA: TGCAGTACCGGAGGGGAGTGGGGCTACACCTTC. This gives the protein CSTGGEWGYTF.

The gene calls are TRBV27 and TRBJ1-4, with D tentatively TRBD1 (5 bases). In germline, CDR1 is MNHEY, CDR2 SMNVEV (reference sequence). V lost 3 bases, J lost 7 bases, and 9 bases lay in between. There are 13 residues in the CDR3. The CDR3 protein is CASSFWGGEKLFF. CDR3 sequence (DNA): TGTGCCAGCAGTTTTTGGGGGGGTGAAAAACTGTTTTTT. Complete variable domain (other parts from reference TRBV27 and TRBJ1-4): EAQVTQNPRYLITVTGKKLTVTCSQNMNHEYMSWYRQDPGLGLRQIYYSMNVEVTDKGDVPEGYKVSRKEKRNFPLILESPSPNQTSLYFCASSFWGGEKLFFGSGTQLSVL.

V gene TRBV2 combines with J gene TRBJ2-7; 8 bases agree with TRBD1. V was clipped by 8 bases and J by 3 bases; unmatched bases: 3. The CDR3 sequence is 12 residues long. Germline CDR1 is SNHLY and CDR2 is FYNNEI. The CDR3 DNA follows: TGTGCCAGCGGGGACAGGAGCTACGAGCAGTACTTC. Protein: CASGDRSYEQYF.